This section outlines one T cell receptor beta chain sequence together with its context. Its antigen is not identified. The sample carries other DNA sequences with the same CDR3. The length of the CDR3 is 14 residues. Trimming pared 2 bases from V and 5 bases from J, leaving 13 bases between. Germline CDR1 SGHTA, CDR2 FQGNSA. These data come from a study of OX40 agonist ivuxolimab in advanced cancers. The overall study: Intravenous ivuxolimab at 0.01 to 10 mg/kg was given to patients every 2 weeks. General study results and limits: Expanded clones were, on average, more numerous among CD8+ T cells than CD4+. Dose levels from 0.1 to 3.0 mg/kg saw CD4+ and CD8+ blood T cells expand clonally by week 6.

Sequencing used immunoSEQ multiplex PCR; TCRdb keeps in-frame clones, though not all of them. The sample has roughly 70,000 clones, approximately 85% seen once. Anyone with autoimmune disease history or systemic immunosuppression was excluded. The specimen was CD4+ or CD8+ T cells sorted from blood, collected in a trial of the OX40 agonist ivuxolimab. This clonotype was obtained from an adult with an advanced solid tumor such as melanoma, head and neck, liver or kidney cancer. This chain connects TRBV7-2 to TRBJ2-7; the D gene could be TRBD1 or TRBD2 (5 bases each). CDR3: CASSLRQGSDEQYF. DNA for the CDR3: TGTGCCAGCAGCTTACGTCAGGGTAGCGACGAGCAGTACTTC.